This TCR beta chain emerged from a study of blood T cell repertoires in COVID-19. Study information: Samples representing acute and convalescent COVID-19 were sourced from the United States, Italy and Spain.

The CDR3 has 15 amino acids. The V end lost 2 bases, the J end lost 2 bases, and 12 bases lay between the germline ends. Germline V CDR1 and CDR2: ENHRY, SYGVKD. Original analysis: Nucleated cell number was recorded as an estimate derived from reference gene primer amplification. Some clones are missing from TCRdb's copy, which holds only in-frame ones; the method was immunoSEQ multiplex PCR. V, J and clone size are those of that table, while D and trimming were read from the DNA. This sample carries approximately 36,000 clones, nearly 90% of them seen once, and the ten largest clones take 25% to 30%.

V gene TRBV10-3 combines with J gene TRBJ1-1, with a weak D call TRBD1 (5 bases). This TCR came from a man aged 55 to 70 with active or convalescent COVID-19. The source material was peripheral blood. CDR3 sequence (DNA): TGTGCCATCAGTGAGGGGGGGTTATTAAACACTGAAGCTTTCTTT. Translated: CAISEGGLLNTEAFF.